The entry below describes one T cell receptor (beta chain). No antigen is known for it. Germline V lookup: CDR1 DFQATT, CDR2 SNEGSKA (reference sequence). The CDR3 spans 10 residues. V was clipped by 4 bases and J by 4 bases, with 5 bases between them. This PCR relied on a set of 60 Vbeta primers and 13 Jbeta primers. TCRdb's table, derived via immunoSEQ multiplex PCR, lists solely in-frame clones and lacks some. This sample has roughly 63,000 clones, with 65% to 75% found just once. The data stem from a study of cytomegalovirus exposure and HLA in healthy donors. The study, taken as a whole, reports: Being indistinguishable, some V segments were excluded, TRBV6-2 and TRBV6-3 among them. Cytomegalovirus status was reportedly diagnosed by the classifier with high specificity and sensitivity.

The chain has TRBV20-1 and TRBJ2-7; no clear D gene. This receptor was identified in a man between 45 and 60 years old in good health and CMV-seropositive. The specimen was PBMCs. The CDR3 region is CSATGYEQYF. The CDR3 nucleotides read TGCAGTGCTACGGGTTACGAGCAGTACTTC.